The source of this T cell receptor (beta chain) is a study of blood T cell repertoires in COVID-19. Study details: The United States, Italy and Spain supplied acute and convalescent COVID-19 samples. From T cells, B-cell-depleted T cells, or PBMCs came the material, which was cDNA or gDNA.

Per the study methods: For nucleated cells, counts were estimated from reference gene primer amplification. This table comes from immunoSEQ multiplex PCR, and its TCRdb copy is limited to in-frame clones, with some not included. V, J and clone size are those of that table, while D and trimming were read from the DNA. The sample has hundreds of thousands of clones, 83% seen once. J was trimmed by 9 bases and V by 4 bases; bases with no gene match: 10. Germline CDR1 LGHDT, CDR2 YNNKEL (reference sequence). The CDR3 has 16 amino acids. Specimen: peripheral blood. The rearrangement joins TRBV3-1 (or the pseudogene TRBV3-2) to TRBJ2-1; 12 bases agree with TRBD2. This receptor was taken from a woman aged 35 to 49 with active or convalescent COVID-19. The CDR3 DNA sequence: TGTGCCAGCAGCCCGACTAGCGGGAGAGTTTTCGTTGAGCAGTTCTTC. Its translation: CASSPTSGRVFVEQFF.